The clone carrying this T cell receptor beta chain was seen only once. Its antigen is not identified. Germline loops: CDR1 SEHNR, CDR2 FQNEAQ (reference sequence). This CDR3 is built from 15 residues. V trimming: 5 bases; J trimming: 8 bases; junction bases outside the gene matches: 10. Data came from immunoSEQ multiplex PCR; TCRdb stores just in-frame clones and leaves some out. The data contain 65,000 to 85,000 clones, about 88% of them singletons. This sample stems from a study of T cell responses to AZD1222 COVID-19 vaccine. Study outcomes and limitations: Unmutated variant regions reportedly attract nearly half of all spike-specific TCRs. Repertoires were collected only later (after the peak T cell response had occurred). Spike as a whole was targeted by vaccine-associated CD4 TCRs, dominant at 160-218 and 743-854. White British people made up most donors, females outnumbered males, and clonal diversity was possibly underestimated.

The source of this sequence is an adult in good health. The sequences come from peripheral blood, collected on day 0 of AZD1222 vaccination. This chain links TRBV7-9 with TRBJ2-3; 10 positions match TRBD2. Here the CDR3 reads CASSAGLAGEGTQYF. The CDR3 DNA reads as TGTGCCAGCAGCGCCGGGCTAGCGGGAGAGGGTACGCAGTATTTT.